This TCR beta chain was sequenced in a study of CD8 T cells in ankylosing spondylitis. TCRdb re-called the 5' RACE reads with MiXCR, one entry per CDR3 protein. Of 150,000 to 200,000 distinct CDR3 sequences in the sample, around 32% were seen once. V was clipped by 3 bases and J by 11 bases; unmatched bases: 5. The V gene's germline CDR1 is DFQATT and CDR2 SNEGSKA (reference sequence). CDR3 length: 12 amino acids. General study findings and limits: Disease-linked clones displayed a CD8+ phenotype and appeared relatively rarely in peripheral blood. Within matched ankylosing spondylitis synovial fluid, disease-linked clones were reportedly significantly enriched.

This clonotype appeared many times. The target antigen is unknown. Sample: synovial fluid, either unsorted or a sorted T cell fraction (not recorded which). The V call is TRBV20-1, the J call TRBJ1-1, with 11 bases lining up with TRBD1. The receptor's source is a male donor with ankylosing spondylitis. The CDR3 DNA sequence: TGCAGTGCTAGGGGGGACAGGGGGTTGGCTTTCTTT. Protein sequence: CSARGDRGLAFF.